The entry that follows covers one TCR beta chain sequence. These data originate in a study of blood T cell repertoires in COVID-19. Study-level information: Italy, Spain and the United States were the sources of the convalescent and acute COVID-19 samples.

The repertoire was sequenced with immunoSEQ multiplex PCR; TCRdb's copy has only in-frame clones and lacks some. The data show about 140,000 clones, roughly 84% seen once. The CDR3 spans 15 residues. Germline V gene data show CDR1 as SNHLY and CDR2 as FYNNEI. Trimming took 7 bases from V and 9 from J, leaving 22 bases between them. V usage is TRBV2 and J usage is TRBJ2-1, with D hard to call. This TCR was recovered from a middle-aged man with acute COVID-19. Source material: PBMCs or T cells enriched from blood (not recorded which). The CDR3, as DNA: TGTGCCAGCAAAATTAGCTCACTTACATCGGGTGAGCAGTTCTTC. This translates into CASKISSLTSGEQFF.